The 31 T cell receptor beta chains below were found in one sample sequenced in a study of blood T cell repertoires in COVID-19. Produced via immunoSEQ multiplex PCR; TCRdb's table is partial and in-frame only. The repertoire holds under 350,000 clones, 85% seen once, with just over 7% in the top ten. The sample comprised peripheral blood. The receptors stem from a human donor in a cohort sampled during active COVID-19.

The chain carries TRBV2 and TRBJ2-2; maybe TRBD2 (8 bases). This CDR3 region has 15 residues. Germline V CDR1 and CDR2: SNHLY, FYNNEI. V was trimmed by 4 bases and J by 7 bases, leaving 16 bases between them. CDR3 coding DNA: TGTGCCAGCAGTGCGGGAGGGGGCTATATCGGGGAGCTGTTTTTT. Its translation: CASSAGGGYIGELFF.

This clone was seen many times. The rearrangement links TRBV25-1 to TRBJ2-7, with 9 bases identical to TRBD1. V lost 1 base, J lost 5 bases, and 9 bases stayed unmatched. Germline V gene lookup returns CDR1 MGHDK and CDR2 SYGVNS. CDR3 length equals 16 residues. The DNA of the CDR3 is TGTGCCAGCAGTGAATCGGACAGGGGCGTACTCGACGAGCAGTACTTC. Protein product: CASSESDRGVLDEQYF.

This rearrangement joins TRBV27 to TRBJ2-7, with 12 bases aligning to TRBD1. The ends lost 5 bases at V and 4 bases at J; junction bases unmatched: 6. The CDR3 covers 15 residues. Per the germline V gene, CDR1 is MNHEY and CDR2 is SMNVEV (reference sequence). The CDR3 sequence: CASSPGTGGKYEQYF. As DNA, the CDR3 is TGTGCCAGCAGTCCCGGGACAGGGGGCAAATACGAGCAGTACTTC.

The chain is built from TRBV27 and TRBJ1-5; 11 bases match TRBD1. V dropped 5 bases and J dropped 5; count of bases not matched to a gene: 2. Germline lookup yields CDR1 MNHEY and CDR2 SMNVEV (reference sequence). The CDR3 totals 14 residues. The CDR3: CASSPGQGDQPQHF. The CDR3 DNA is TGTGCCAGCAGTCCGGGACAGGGGGATCAGCCCCAGCATTTT.

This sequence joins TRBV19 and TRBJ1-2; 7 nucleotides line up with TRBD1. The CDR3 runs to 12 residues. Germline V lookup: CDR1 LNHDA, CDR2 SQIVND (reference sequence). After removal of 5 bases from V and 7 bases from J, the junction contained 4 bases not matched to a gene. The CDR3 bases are TGTGCCAGTAGTTTACAGGGGAGTGGCTACACCTTC. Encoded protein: CASSLQGSGYTF.

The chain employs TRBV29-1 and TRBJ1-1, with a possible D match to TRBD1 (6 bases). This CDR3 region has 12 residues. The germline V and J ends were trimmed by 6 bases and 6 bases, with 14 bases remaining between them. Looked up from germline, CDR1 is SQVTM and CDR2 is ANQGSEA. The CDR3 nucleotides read TGCAGCGTGGTTGGACAGAGCGCTGAAGCTTTCTTT. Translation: CSVVGQSAEAFF.

The CDR3 reads CASSGGQGAETGELFF. CDR3 coding DNA: TGTGCCAGCAGTGGGGGACAGGGGGCGGAGACCGGGGAGCTGTTTTTT. The chain recombines TRBV25-1 with TRBJ2-2; 12 bases fit TRBD1. CDR3 length equals 16 residues. Unmatched junction bases numbered 5, after V lost 4 bases and J lost 5 bases. Germline values: CDR1 MGHDK, CDR2 SYGVNS.

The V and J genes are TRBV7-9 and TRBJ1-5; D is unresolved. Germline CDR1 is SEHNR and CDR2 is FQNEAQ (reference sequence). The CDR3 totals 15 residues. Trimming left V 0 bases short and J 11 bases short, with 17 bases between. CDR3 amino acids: CASSLASGRGSAQHF. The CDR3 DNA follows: TGTGCCAGCAGCTTAGCGTCAGGCCGTGGATCGGCCCAGCATTTT.

CDR3 nucleotide sequence: TGTGCCAGCAGCTTCGGGGTGGGATCCGAGCAGTACTTC. Protein product: CASSFGVGSEQYF. The gene calls are TRBV5-6 and TRBJ2-7; perhaps TRBD2 as D (5 bases). V lost 2 bases, J lost 6 bases, and 12 bases lay in between. This CDR3 is built from 13 residues. Germline lookup yields CDR1 SGHDT and CDR2 YYEEEE.

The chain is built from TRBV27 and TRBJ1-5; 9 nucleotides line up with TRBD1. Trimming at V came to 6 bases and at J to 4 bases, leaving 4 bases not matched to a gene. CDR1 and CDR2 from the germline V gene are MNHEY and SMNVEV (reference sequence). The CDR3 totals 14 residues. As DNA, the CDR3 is TGTGCCAGCAGGCCCGGGACAGGGAATCAGCCCCAGCATTTT. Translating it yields CASRPGTGNQPQHF.

The CDR3 spells CASSPHIRGNYGYTF. CDR3 bases: TGTGCCAGCAGCCCACATATTCGGGGAAACTATGGCTACACCTTC. The V call is TRBV27, the J call TRBJ1-2; D remains unclear. The germline gives CDR1 MNHEY, CDR2 SMNVEV (reference sequence). V lost 6 bases and J 2 bases, leaving 16 bases between the germline ends. This CDR3 spans 15 amino acids.

The CDR3: CASGLVLPDTQYF. In DNA form, the CDR3 reads TGTGCTAGTGGTTTGGTACTGCCAGATACGCAGTATTTT. The J gene is TRBJ2-3, the V gene TRBV12-5; no clear D. The CDR3 totals 13 residues. V lost 0 bases and J 4 bases, leaving 5 bases between the germline ends. The germline gives CDR1 LGHNT, CDR2 FRNRAP.

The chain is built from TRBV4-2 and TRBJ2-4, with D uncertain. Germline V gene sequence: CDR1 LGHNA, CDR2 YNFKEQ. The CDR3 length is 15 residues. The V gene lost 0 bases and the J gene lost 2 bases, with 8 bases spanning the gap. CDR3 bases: TGTGCCAGCAGCCAAGATCAGACATCCAAAAACATTCAGTACTTC. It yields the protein CASSQDQTSKNIQYF.

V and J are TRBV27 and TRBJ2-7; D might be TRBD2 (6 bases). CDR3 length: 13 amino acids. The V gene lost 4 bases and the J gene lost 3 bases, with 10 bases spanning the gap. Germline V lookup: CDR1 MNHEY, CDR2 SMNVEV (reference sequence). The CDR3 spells CASSYRGIYEQYF. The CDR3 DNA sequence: TGTGCCAGCAGTTATCGGGGGATCTACGAGCAGTACTTC.

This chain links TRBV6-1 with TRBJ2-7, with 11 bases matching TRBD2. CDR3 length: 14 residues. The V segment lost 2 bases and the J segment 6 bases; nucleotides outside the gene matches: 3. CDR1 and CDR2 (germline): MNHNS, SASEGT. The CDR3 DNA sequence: TGTGCCAGCAGTGAAACACTAGCGGGGGTCGAGCAGTACTTC. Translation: CASSETLAGVEQYF.

The CDR3 protein is CASSVGTGIAGELFF. In nucleotides, the CDR3 is TGTGCCAGCAGCGTAGGCACAGGGATCGCCGGGGAGCTGTTTTTT. The J gene is TRBJ2-2, the V gene TRBV9, with D maybe TRBD1 (6 bases). There are 15 residues in the CDR3. Looked up from germline, CDR1 is SGDLS and CDR2 is YYNGEE. V was cut by 0 bases and J by 6 bases, with 12 bases left in between.

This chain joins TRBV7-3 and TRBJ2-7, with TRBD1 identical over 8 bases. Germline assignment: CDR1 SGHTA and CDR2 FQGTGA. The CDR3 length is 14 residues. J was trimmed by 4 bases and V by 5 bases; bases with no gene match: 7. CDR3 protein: CASSKTGAVYEQYF. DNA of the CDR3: TGTGCCAGCAGCAAGACAGGGGCTGTTTACGAGCAGTACTTC.

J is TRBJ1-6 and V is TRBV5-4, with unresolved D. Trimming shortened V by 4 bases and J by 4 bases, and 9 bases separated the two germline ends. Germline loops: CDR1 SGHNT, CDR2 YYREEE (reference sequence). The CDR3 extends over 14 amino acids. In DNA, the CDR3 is TGTGCCAGCAGCCGGGAAGCTTATAATTCACCCCTCCACTTT. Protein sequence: CASSREAYNSPLHF.

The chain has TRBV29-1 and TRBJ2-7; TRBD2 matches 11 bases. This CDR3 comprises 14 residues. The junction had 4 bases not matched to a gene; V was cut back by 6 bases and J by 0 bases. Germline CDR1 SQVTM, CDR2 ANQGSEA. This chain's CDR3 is CSVTLAGGSYEQYF. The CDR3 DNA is TGCAGCGTCACCCTAGCGGGGGGCTCCTACGAGCAGTACTTC.

The CDR3 sequence: CASSLLTGITEAFF. The CDR3 DNA reads as TGTGCCAGCAGTTTATTAACAGGGATCACTGAAGCTTTCTTT. The chain combines TRBV28 with TRBJ1-1; possibly TRBD1 for D (6 bases). The CDR3 contains 14 residues. CDR1 and CDR2 from the germline V gene are MDHEN and SYDVKM. V was cut by 1 base and J by 4 bases, with 10 bases left in between. Filled out from reference TRBV28 and TRBJ1-1, the complete variable domain reads DVKVTQSSRYLVKRTGEKVFLECVQDMDHENMFWYRQDPGLGLRLIYFSYDVKMKEKGDIPEGYSVSREKKERFSLILESASTNQTSMYLCASSLLTGITEAFFGQGTRLTVV.

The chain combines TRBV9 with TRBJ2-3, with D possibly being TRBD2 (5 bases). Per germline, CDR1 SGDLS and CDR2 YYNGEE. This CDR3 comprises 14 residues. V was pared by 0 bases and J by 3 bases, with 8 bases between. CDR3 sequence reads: CASSVGWETDTQYF. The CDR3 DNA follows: TGTGCCAGCAGCGTAGGGTGGGAGACAGATACGCAGTATTTT.

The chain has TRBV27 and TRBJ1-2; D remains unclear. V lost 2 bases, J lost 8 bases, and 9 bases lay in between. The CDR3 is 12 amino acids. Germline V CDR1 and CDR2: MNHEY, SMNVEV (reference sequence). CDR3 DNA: TGTGCCAGCAGTTTAAGAGGCGGGGGCTACACCTTC. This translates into CASSLRGGGYTF.

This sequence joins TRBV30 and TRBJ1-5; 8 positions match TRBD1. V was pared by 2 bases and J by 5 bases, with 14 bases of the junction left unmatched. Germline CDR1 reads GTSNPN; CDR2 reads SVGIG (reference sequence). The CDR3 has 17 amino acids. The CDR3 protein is CAWSQRTGRMRDQPQHF. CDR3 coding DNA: TGTGCCTGGAGTCAACGGACAGGGAGGATGAGGGATCAGCCCCAGCATTTT.

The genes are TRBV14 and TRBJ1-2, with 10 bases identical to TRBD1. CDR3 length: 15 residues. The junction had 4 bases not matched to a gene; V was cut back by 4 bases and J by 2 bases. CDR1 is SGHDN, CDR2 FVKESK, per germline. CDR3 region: CASSRRQGANYGYTF. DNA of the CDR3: TGTGCCAGCAGCCGGAGACAGGGGGCGAACTATGGCTACACCTTC.

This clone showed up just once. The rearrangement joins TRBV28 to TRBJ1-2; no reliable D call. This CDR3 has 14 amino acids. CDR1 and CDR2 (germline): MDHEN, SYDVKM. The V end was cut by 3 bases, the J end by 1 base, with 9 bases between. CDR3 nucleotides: TGTGCCAGCAGTTTTCGGTCCGTTAACTATGGCTACACCTTC. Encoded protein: CASSFRSVNYGYTF.

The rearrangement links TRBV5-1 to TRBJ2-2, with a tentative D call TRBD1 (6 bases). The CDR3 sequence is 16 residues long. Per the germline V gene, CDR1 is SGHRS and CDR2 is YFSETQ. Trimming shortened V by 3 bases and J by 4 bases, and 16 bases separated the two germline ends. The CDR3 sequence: CASSWQGLESTGELFF. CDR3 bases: TGCGCCAGCAGCTGGCAGGGGCTAGAAAGCACCGGGGAGCTGTTTTTT.

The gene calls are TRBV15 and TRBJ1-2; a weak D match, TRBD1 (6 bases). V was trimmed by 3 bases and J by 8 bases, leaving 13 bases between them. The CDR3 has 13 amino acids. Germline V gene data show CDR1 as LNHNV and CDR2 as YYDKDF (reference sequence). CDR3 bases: TGTGCCACCAGCAGTCTCACAGGGTGGGGCTACACCTTC. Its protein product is CATSSLTGWGYTF.

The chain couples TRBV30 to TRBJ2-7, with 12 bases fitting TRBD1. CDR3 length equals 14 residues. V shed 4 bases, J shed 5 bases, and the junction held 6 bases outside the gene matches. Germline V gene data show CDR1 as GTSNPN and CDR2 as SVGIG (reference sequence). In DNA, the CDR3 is TGTGCCTGGACCTTGGGACAGGGGGCGGACGAGCAGTACTTC. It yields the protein CAWTLGQGADEQYF.

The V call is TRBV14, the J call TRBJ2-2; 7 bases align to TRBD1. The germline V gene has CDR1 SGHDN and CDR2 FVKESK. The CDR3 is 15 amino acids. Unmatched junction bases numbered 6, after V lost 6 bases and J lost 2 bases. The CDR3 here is CASSWTGENTGELFF. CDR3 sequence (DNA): TGTGCCAGCAGTTGGACAGGAGAAAACACCGGGGAGCTGTTTTTT.

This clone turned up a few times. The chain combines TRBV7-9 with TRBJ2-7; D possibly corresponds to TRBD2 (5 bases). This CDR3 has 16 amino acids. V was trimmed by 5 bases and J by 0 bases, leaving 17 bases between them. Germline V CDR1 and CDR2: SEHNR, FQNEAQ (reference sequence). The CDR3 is CASSRSRGESSYEQYF. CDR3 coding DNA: TGTGCCAGCAGCCGCTCCCGGGGTGAGAGCTCCTACGAGCAGTACTTC.

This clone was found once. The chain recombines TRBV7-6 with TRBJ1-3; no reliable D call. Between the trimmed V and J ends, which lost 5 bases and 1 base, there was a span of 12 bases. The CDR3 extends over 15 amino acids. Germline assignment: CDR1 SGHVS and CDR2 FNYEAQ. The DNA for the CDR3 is TGTGCCAGCAGCCCCCTGTCGGGTTCTGGAAACACCATATATTTT. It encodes CASSPLSGSGNTIYF.